The 24 T cell receptor beta chains reported below all come from one sample, sequenced in a study of T cell changes during pregnancy in multiple sclerosis. The assay was immunoSEQ multiplex PCR, and TCRdb's table has in-frame clones only and misses some. This sample has about 64,000 clones, with about nine tenths found just once. The starting material was peripheral blood, obtained in the second trimester of pregnancy. These receptors were obtained from a female donor with multiple sclerosis, enrolled in a pregnancy study.

This chain connects TRBV29-1 to TRBJ2-5; 7 nucleotides align to TRBD1. Germline V lookup: CDR1 SQVTM, CDR2 ANQGSEA. The CDR3 runs 15 residues. Trimming removed 3 bases from V and 0 bases from J; junction bases left unmatched: 7. CDR3 protein: CSVEGQNSYQETQYF. The CDR3 DNA reads as TGCAGCGTTGAGGGACAGAATTCGTACCAAGAGACCCAGTACTTC.

V and J are TRBV13 and TRBJ2-3; D call uncertain. V lost 3 bases to trimming and J lost 1 base, with 8 bases between them. The CDR3 runs to 14 residues. Per the germline V gene, CDR1 is PRHDT and CDR2 is FYEKMQ (reference sequence). The CDR3 sequence is CASSFPQGTDTQYF. The CDR3 bases are TGTGCCAGCAGCTTTCCCCAGGGCACAGATACGCAGTATTTT.

This rearrangement joins TRBV2 to TRBJ1-5; the D gene is possibly TRBD1 (6 bases). This CDR3 contains 13 residues. V was pared by 11 bases and J by 6 bases, with 17 bases between. From germline, CDR1 is SNHLY and CDR2 FYNNEI. CDR3 protein: CAGGGERAQPQHF. In DNA form, the CDR3 reads TGTGCCGGAGGGGGGGAAAGGGCTCAGCCCCAGCATTTT.

J is TRBJ2-7 and V is TRBV9; D perhaps matches TRBD1 (6 bases). Trimming cost V 4 bases and J 2 bases, with 16 bases left between them. CDR1 is SGDLS, CDR2 YYNGEE, per germline. This CDR3 region has 15 residues. For the CDR3, the DNA is TGTGCCAGCAGCCGTAGGTCCGGACAGACCTACGAGCAGTACTTC. This sequence encodes CASSRRSGQTYEQYF.

V and J are TRBV6-1 and TRBJ1-2; possible D gene TRBD1, 5 bases. V was pared by 3 bases and J by 3 bases, with 17 bases between. CDR1 and CDR2 from the germline V gene are MNHNS and SASEGT. The CDR3 has 16 amino acids. The DNA of the CDR3 is TGTGCCAGCAGTGAGGGATATACAGGCCTCTACTATGGCTACACCTTC. Translated, it gives CASSEGYTGLYYGYTF.

The V call is TRBV6-1, the J call TRBJ1-4, with 8 positions matching TRBD1. Germline assignment: CDR1 MNHNS and CDR2 SASEGT. The CDR3 consists of 14 residues. V was pared by 6 bases and J by 5 bases, with 5 bases of the junction left unmatched. Here the CDR3 DNA reads TGTGCCAGCAGCGAGGACAGGGAAAATGAAAAACTGTTTTTT. Translation: CASSEDRENEKLFF.

Ten or more counts support this clone. The V gene is TRBV28, the J gene TRBJ2-7; perhaps TRBD2 as D (6 bases). Trimming stripped 2 bases from V and 2 bases from J, with 10 bases between. Germline V gene data show CDR1 as MDHEN and CDR2 as SYDVKM. The CDR3 length is 14 residues. The CDR3 bases are TGTGCCAGCAGTTTACCGGGACTCGCCTACGAGCAGTACTTC. As protein: CASSLPGLAYEQYF.

The chain joins TRBV6-6 to TRBJ2-5; D remains unclear. The CDR3 is 13 amino acids. V shed 5 bases and J shed 5 bases, with 12 bases lying between them. Germline V CDR1 and CDR2: MNHNY, SVGAGI (reference sequence). The CDR3 spells CASSLDPGETQYF. DNA for the CDR3: TGTGCCAGCAGTCTCGACCCCGGGGAGACCCAGTACTTC.

The chain joins TRBV5-1 to TRBJ2-5; 10 positions match TRBD2. CDR1 SGHRS and CDR2 YFSETQ come from the germline V gene. This CDR3 spans 15 amino acids. The J segment lost 0 bases and the V segment lost 5 bases, leaving 4 bases of the junction unmatched. CDR3 sequence reads: CASRTSGVYQETQYF. CDR3 bases: TGCGCCAGCAGAACTAGCGGGGTGTACCAAGAGACCCAGTACTTC.

The chain links TRBV6-1 to TRBJ1-1, with D hard to call. With 2 bases removed from V and 8 bases from J, the gap between germline ends came to 15 bases. Looked up from germline, CDR1 is MNHNS and CDR2 is SASEGT. This CDR3 has 14 residues. The CDR3 region is CASSETRRVSEAFF. Here the CDR3 DNA reads TGTGCCAGCAGTGAAACAAGACGGGTATCGGAAGCTTTCTTT.

J is TRBJ2-7 and V is TRBV7-2, with TRBD2 identical over 9 bases. The CDR3 spans 15 residues. J gave up 4 bases and V 5 bases, and 9 bases lay outside the gene matches. Per germline, CDR1 SGHTA and CDR2 FQGNSA. This chain's CDR3 is CASSAASGILYEQYF. The CDR3 region has the DNA TGTGCCAGCAGCGCCGCTAGCGGGATATTGTACGAGCAGTACTTC.

The chain employs TRBV28 and TRBJ2-5; TRBD1 aligns across 7 bases. CDR1 MDHEN and CDR2 SYDVKM come from the germline V gene. The V and J ends lost 5 bases and 2 bases, in that order; junction bases with no gene match: 5. This CDR3 contains 14 residues. CDR3 coding DNA: TGTGCCAGCAGTCGTGGGACAGCTCAAGAGACCCAGTACTTC. This gives the protein CASSRGTAQETQYF.

V and J are TRBV5-1 and TRBJ2-7, with TRBD1 matching 9 bases. CDR3 length: 15 residues. Germline values: CDR1 SGHRS, CDR2 YFSETQ. Trimming removed 4 bases from V and 0 bases from J; junction bases left unmatched: 5. CDR3 loop: CASSGLQGASYEQYF. CDR3 bases: TGCGCCAGCAGCGGTTTACAGGGGGCCTCCTACGAGCAGTACTTC.

This clone was counted once. This rearrangement joins TRBV7-2 to TRBJ2-3; 8 positions agree with TRBD1. Trimming at V came to 2 bases and at J to 11 bases, leaving 9 bases not matched to a gene. In germline, CDR1 is SGHTA, CDR2 FQGNSA. There are 14 residues in the CDR3. CDR3 region: CASSLPQGVVQQYF. CDR3 nucleotide sequence: TGTGCCAGCAGCTTACCACAGGGGGTAGTCCAGCAGTATTTT.

This chain links TRBV27 with TRBJ2-3, with TRBD1 as a possible D gene (5 bases). CDR1 and CDR2 (germline): MNHEY, SMNVEV (reference sequence). V lost 4 bases, J lost 2 bases, and 7 bases lay in between. The CDR3 runs to 13 residues. DNA for the CDR3: TGTGCCAGCAGTTGGGGCACCACAGATACGCAGTATTTT. Translated, it gives CASSWGTTDTQYF.

V usage is TRBV6-6 and J usage is TRBJ1-4; perhaps TRBD1 as D (6 bases). V lost 4 bases to trimming and J lost 8 bases, with 17 bases between them. The germline V gene encodes CDR1 MNHNY and CDR2 SVGAGI (reference sequence). This CDR3 has 15 amino acids. The CDR3 loop is CASSFPGVFREKLFF. The CDR3 region has the DNA TGTGCCAGCAGTTTCCCAGGGGTTTTTAGGGAAAAACTGTTTTTT.

The chain couples TRBV18 to TRBJ1-2; 8 nucleotides line up with TRBD1. This CDR3 contains 15 residues. V lost 4 bases and J lost 0; bases outside the gene matches: 4. Germline values: CDR1 KGHSH, CDR2 LQKENI. DNA for the CDR3: TGTGCCAGCTCACTTGGACAGGGAGCTAACTATGGCTACACCTTC. Translation: CASSLGQGANYGYTF. The full variable domain, its missing parts supplied by reference TRBV18 and TRBJ1-2, is NAGVMQNPRHLVRRRGQEARLRCSPMKGHSHVYWYRQLPEEGLKFMVYLQKENIIDESGMPKERFSAEFPKEGPSILRIQQVVRGDSAAYFCASSLGQGANYGYTFGSGTRLTVV.

This clone was counted a single time. The chain couples TRBV6-4 to TRBJ2-2; TRBD1 matches at 7 bases. The V segment lost 4 bases and the J segment 2 bases; nucleotides outside the gene matches: 4. This CDR3 has 15 amino acids. Germline V gives CDR1 MRHNA, CDR2 SNTAGT. In nucleotides, the CDR3 is TGTGCCAGCAGTGGAGGGACAGAAAACACCGGGGAGCTGTTTTTT. Translation gives CASSGGTENTGELFF.

The V and J genes are TRBV6-6 and TRBJ2-6; TRBD2 might be the D (5 bases). Trimming stripped 3 bases from V and 4 bases from J, with 10 bases between. Germline CDR1 reads MNHNY; CDR2 reads SVGAGI (reference sequence). CDR3 length: 15 amino acids. In nucleotides, the CDR3 is TGTGCCAGCAGTTATGGCGCGGGCGGGGCCAACGTCCTGACTTTC. Translated: CASSYGAGGANVLTF.

The chain uses TRBV9 and TRBJ2-1, with 7 positions matching TRBD1. V gave up 3 bases and J gave up 3 bases; unmatched junction bases: 9. There are 16 residues in the CDR3. Germline CDR1 SGDLS, CDR2 YYNGEE. The CDR3 region is CASSEGGQLIYNEQFF. CDR3 in DNA: TGTGCCAGCAGCGAAGGGGGACAGCTAATCTACAATGAGCAGTTCTTC.

V and J are TRBV11-2 and TRBJ2-1; TRBD2 matches 10 bases. This CDR3 has 15 amino acids. Germline V gene sequence: CDR1 SGHAT, CDR2 FQNNGV. V trimming: 5 bases; J trimming: 4 bases; junction bases outside the gene matches: 5. CDR3 region: CASSREAGGYNEQFF. CDR3 DNA: TGTGCCAGCAGCCGAGAAGCGGGAGGGTACAATGAGCAGTTCTTC.

The chain joins TRBV10-3 to TRBJ2-1; possibly TRBD1 for D (5 bases). V was cut by 0 bases and J by 8 bases, with 14 bases left in between. Germline V gene sequence: CDR1 ENHRY, CDR2 SYGVKD. The CDR3 runs 15 residues. The DNA of the CDR3 is TGTGCCATCAGTGAGTCAGAAGGGGCTGGCGATGAGCAGTTCTTC. It specifies CAISESEGAGDEQFF.

The chain employs TRBV14 and TRBJ2-5; 13 positions match TRBD2. The CDR3 extends over 18 amino acids. CDR1 SGHDN and CDR2 FVKESK come from the germline V gene. The trim removed 4 bases at V and 1 base at J, leaving 9 bases unmatched. CDR3 protein: CASSRFTGTSGIQETQYF. The CDR3 bases are TGTGCCAGCAGCCGATTCACCGGGACTAGCGGGATCCAAGAGACCCAGTACTTC.

The chain links TRBV4-1 to TRBJ2-7, with a tentative D call TRBD2 (6 bases). Trimming stripped 1 base from V and 2 bases from J, with 15 bases between. Germline values: CDR1 MGHRA, CDR2 YSYEKL. The CDR3 has 16 residues. CDR3 loop: CASSQVPWRGTYEQYF. CDR3 nucleotide sequence: TGCGCCAGCAGCCAAGTCCCATGGCGGGGAACCTACGAGCAGTACTTC.